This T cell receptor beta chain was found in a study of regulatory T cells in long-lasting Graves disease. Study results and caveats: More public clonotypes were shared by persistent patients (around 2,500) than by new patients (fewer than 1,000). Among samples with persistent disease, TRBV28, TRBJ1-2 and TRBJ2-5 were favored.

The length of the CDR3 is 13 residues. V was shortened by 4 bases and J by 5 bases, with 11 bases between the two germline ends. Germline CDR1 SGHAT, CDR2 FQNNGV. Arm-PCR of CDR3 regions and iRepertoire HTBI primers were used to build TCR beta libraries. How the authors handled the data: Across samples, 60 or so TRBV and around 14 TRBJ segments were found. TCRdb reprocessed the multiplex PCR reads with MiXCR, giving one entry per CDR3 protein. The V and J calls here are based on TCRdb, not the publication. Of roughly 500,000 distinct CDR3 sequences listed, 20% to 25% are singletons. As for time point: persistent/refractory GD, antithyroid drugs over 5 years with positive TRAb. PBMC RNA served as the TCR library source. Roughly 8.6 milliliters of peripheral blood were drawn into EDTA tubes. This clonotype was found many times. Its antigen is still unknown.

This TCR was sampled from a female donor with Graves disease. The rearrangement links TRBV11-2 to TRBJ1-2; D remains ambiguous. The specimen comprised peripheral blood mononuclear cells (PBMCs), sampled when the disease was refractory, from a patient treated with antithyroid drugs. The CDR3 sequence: CASSSRPDYGYTF. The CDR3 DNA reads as TGTGCCAGCAGCTCCCGGCCGGATTATGGCTACACCTTC.